Listed below are T cell receptor beta chains from one sample, sequenced in a study of PD-L1 blockade in urothelial cancer. Clones were sequenced by immunoSEQ multiplex PCR, and TCRdb holds only the in-frame ones, with some missing. The sample yields about 69,000 clones, 85% to 90% seen once. The specimen was PBMCs, collected around atezolizumab (anti-PD-L1) treatment. The receptors were gathered from a man aged 60 to 75 with urothelial cancer. Each CDR3 is given with its conserved first and last residue. The D gene is left open where the match is weak. Clone size is shown for a subset of rows, as once, few, many or a class of expanded clone.

>TRBJ1-5|-|once|TRBV6-5
TGTGCCAGCAGTTACGACGGGATGAGGCCCCAGCATTTT
CASSYDGMRPQHF
>TRBJ2-3|TRBD2|-|TRBV12-5
TGTGCTAGTTGCCCGGCTAGCGGGCCCTATACGCAGTATTTT
CASCPASGPYTQYF
>TRBJ1-1|-|-|TRBV7-8
TGTGCCAGCAGCTCGGGCGGGCGGGTCACTGAAGCTTTCTTT
CASSSGGRVTEAFF
>TRBJ1-5|TRBD1|-|TRBV5-8
TGTGCCAGCAGCTTGGAAGGGGGCGGGAATCGACAGCCCCAGCATTTT
CASSLEGGGNRQPQHF
>TRBJ2-3|-|-|TRBV30
TGTGCCTGGAGTGGAGATGGCAGGGCAACAGATACGCAGTATTTT
CAWSGDGRATDTQYF
>TRBJ1-5|-|-|TRBV6-1
TGTGCCAGCAGCCGAGGGGGTTATAGCAATCAGCCCCAGCATTTT
CASSRGGYSNQPQHF
>TRBJ1-6|-|few|TRBV6-1
TGTGCCAGCACGGCCAGGCCCCTCGATAATTCACCCCTCCACTTT
CASTARPLDNSPLHF
>TRBJ2-1|TRBD1|-|TRBV7-9
TGTGCCAGCAGCCCGGACAGGGGACAGAGTAATGAGCAGTTCTTC
CASSPDRGQSNEQFF
>TRBJ2-2|-|-|TRBV7-9
TGTGCCAGCAGCTTAGGGGTCAGACATGGCGGGGAGCTGTTTTTT
CASSLGVRHGGELFF
>TRBJ2-5|-|-|TRBV5-1
TGCGCCAGCAGCCCGGGTAGCGGTTACCAAGAGACCCAGTACTTC
CASSPGSGYQETQYF
>TRBJ1-5|-|-|TRBV5-1
TGCGCCAGCAGCTTGGATCCAGGGGGCAATCAGCCCCAGCATTTT
CASSLDPGGNQPQHF
>TRBJ2-5|-|-|TRBV18
TGTGCCAGCTCACCACCAACAAATCAAGAGACCCAGTACTTC
CASSPPTNQETQYF
>TRBJ1-4|TRBD1|-|TRBV6-1
TGTGCCAGCAGTAACAGGGGAAGTAATGAAAAACTGTTTTTT
CASSNRGSNEKLFF
>TRBJ2-4|-|-|TRBV7-2
TGTGCCAGCAGCCCCGGCGGGCAGCGGAAAAACATTCAGTACTTC
CASSPGGQRKNIQYF
>TRBJ1-2|-|-|TRBV5-4
TGTGCCAGCAGCCCGCCGGGGTATGGCTACACCTTC
CASSPPGYGYTF
>TRBJ1-5|-|once|TRBV25-1
TGTGCCAGCAGCGGGGTCAATCAGCCCCAGCATTTT
CASSGVNQPQHF
>TRBJ2-3|TRBD2|-|TRBV9
TGTGCCAGCAGCGTAGCTCCTAGCGGGTACACAGATACGCAGTATTTT
CASSVAPSGYTDTQYF
>TRBJ2-3|TRBD1|-|TRBV19
TGTGCCAGTAGTTCAATCAGGGGGACCTTGGTAGCAGATACGCAGTATTTT
CASSSIRGTLVADTQYF
>TRBJ1-5|TRBD1|-|TRBV7-9
TGTGCCAGCAGCCTGGGGGGACAGGGGCCTTGGGGCAATCAGCCCCAGCATTTT
CASSLGGQGPWGNQPQHF
>TRBJ2-3|TRBD1|-|TRBV2
TGTGCCAGCAGTGAAGTGGGGACAGACACAGATACGCAGTATTTT
CASSEVGTDTDTQYF
>TRBJ1-3|TRBD1|-|TRBV5-1
TGCGCCAGCAGTCGTTACGGGACAGGGAGAGATTTTAGTGGAAACACCATATATTTT
CASSRYGTGRDFSGNTIYF
>TRBJ2-5|-|-|TRBV27
TGTGCCAGCAGGCCGGGATCCCAAGAGACCCAGTACTTC
CASRPGSQETQYF
>TRBJ2-3|-|few|TRBV27
TGTGCCAGCAGTTTATCTGGGCAGGCCCGCACAGATACGCAGTATTTT
CASSLSGQARTDTQYF
>TRBJ2-5|TRBD2|-|TRBV10-1
TGCGCCAGCAGTCCTAATCCCAGCGGGAGTGAGACCCAGTACTTC
CASSPNPSGSETQYF
>TRBJ2-6|TRBD2|-|TRBV5-8
TGTGCCAGCAGCTTTCTGAGCCTAGCGGTCTCTGGGGCCAACGTCCTGACTTTC
CASSFLSLAVSGANVLTF
>TRBJ2-5|-|-|TRBV5-1
TGCGCCAGCAGCTTGGGCCAGGCCCGAGAGACCCAGTACTTC
CASSLGQARETQYF
>TRBJ1-2|TRBD1|-|TRBV19
TGTGCCAGTAGTATAGACACCGGGACAGGGGGGCACCACTATGGCTACACCTTC
CASSIDTGTGGHHYGYTF
>TRBJ1-2|-|-|TRBV6-1
TGTGCCAGCAGTACTACTGACAGTCACTATGGCTACACCTTC
CASSTTDSHYGYTF
>TRBJ2-7|-|-|TRBV7-6
TGTGCCAGCAGCTTAGATAGGGGGGAGCAGTACTTC
CASSLDRGEQYF
>TRBJ2-5|-|-|TRBV19
TGTGCCAGTAGTCTACAGCACCAAGAGACCCAGTACTTC
CASSLQHQETQYF
>TRBJ1-1|TRBD1|-|TRBV6-5
TGTGCCAGCGCCGGGGACAGGGTTAGAGCTGAAGCTTTCTTT
CASAGDRVRAEAFF
>TRBJ1-2|TRBD1|-|TRBV5-4
TGTGCCAGCAGCTTGCCGGGACAGTATGCCTATGGCTACACCTTC
CASSLPGQYAYGYTF
>TRBJ1-2|TRBD1|-|TRBV29-1
TGCAGCGTTGAAGATGTTCTAGGGGGCGACTATGGCTACACCTTC
CSVEDVLGGDYGYTF
>TRBJ2-3|TRBD2|once|TRBV5-8
TGTGCCAGCAGCTCCGAACTAGCGACTTACACAGATACGCAGTATTTT
CASSSELATYTDTQYF
>TRBJ1-1|-|-|TRBV29-1
TGCAGCGTTGAAAGCTACACTGAAGCTTTCTTT
CSVESYTEAFF
>TRBJ2-7|-|-|TRBV30
TGTGCCTGGAGTCGTCAGTCCTACGAGCAGTACTTC
CAWSRQSYEQYF
>TRBJ1-1|TRBD1|-|TRBV28
TGTGCCAGCAGTTCCCTCCGGACAGGGAACACTGAAGCTTTCTTT
CASSSLRTGNTEAFF
>TRBJ1-1|-|-|TRBV30
TGTGCCTGGGCTGCCCCAGGAAGAAACACTGAAGCTTTCTTT
CAWAAPGRNTEAFF
>TRBJ2-5|TRBD1|-|TRBV29-1
TGCAGCGCCATAGCAGGGGGAGAGACCCAGTACTTC
CSAIAGGETQYF
>TRBJ2-5|-|-|TRBV29-1
TGCAGCGTCTTCATCCGGACAGTACAAGAGACCCAGTACTTC
CSVFIRTVQETQYF
>TRBJ1-5|-|-|TRBV28
TGTGCCAGCAGTTTACGCGGGCGGCCGGGGGAGCCCCAGCATTTT
CASSLRGRPGEPQHF
>TRBJ1-1|TRBD1|-|TRBV5-6
TGTGCCAGCAGCGAGGGGACAGTTTTAGGGACTGAAGCTTTCTTT
CASSEGTVLGTEAFF
>TRBJ1-1|-|few|TRBV30
TGTGCCTGGGGAGGGGGGGACACTGAAGCTTTCTTT
CAWGGGDTEAFF
>TRBJ2-3|-|-|TRBV18
TGTGCCAGCTCACCCGAGGGGGTGGCGTTCACAGATACGCAGTATTTT
CASSPEGVAFTDTQYF
>TRBJ1-4|TRBD1|once|TRBV5-1
TGCGCCAGCAGCCTCACAGGGGGGTCAACTAATGAAAAACTGTTTTTT
CASSLTGGSTNEKLFF
>TRBJ2-3|-|once|TRBV7-2
TGTGCCAGCAGCTTACGGGGGAACACAGATACGCAGTATTTT
CASSLRGNTDTQYF
>TRBJ2-1|TRBD2|-|TRBV5-1
TGCGCCAGCAGCTTGGGGGCTAGCGGGAGCCTTAGATATGAGCAGTTCTTC
CASSLGASGSLRYEQFF
>TRBJ1-4|-|-|TRBV7-7
TGTGCCAGCAGCCCGAGTCTCAGGACTAATGAAAAACTGTTTTTT
CASSPSLRTNEKLFF
>TRBJ1-1|TRBD1|few|TRBV9
TGTGCCAGCAGCGTAGGTGCAGGGGGGAACACTGAAGCTTTCTTT
CASSVGAGGNTEAFF
>TRBJ1-5|TRBD1|-|TRBV7-9
TGTGCCAGCAGCAATCAGGGGGCTAGCAATCAGCCCCAGCATTTT
CASSNQGASNQPQHF
>TRBJ1-1|TRBD1|-|TRBV5-1
TGCGCCAGCAGCTTGGTGCAGGGGGTTATAGACACTGAAGCTTTCTTT
CASSLVQGVIDTEAFF
>TRBJ2-7|TRBD1|-|TRBV11-2
TGTGCCAGCAGTCTCGACAGGGGATACGAGCAGTACTTC
CASSLDRGYEQYF
>TRBJ2-3|TRBD1|-|TRBV30
TGTGCCTGGAGTGTCTGGCAGGGGGTGACAGATACGCAGTATTTT
CAWSVWQGVTDTQYF
>TRBJ1-2|TRBD1|-|TRBV25-1
TGTGCCAGCAGGGGACAGGGATCTTATGGCTACACCTTC
CASRGQGSYGYTF